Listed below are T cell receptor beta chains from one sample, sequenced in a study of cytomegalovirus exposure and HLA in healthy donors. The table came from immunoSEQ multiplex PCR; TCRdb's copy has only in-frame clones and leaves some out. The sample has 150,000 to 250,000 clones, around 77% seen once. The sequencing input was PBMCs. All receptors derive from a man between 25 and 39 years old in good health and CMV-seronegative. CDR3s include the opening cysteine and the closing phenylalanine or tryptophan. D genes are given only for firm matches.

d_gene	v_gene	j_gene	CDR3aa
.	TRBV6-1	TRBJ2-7	CASSEQGQGPYEQYF
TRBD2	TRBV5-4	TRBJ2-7	CASSLGGGRREQYF
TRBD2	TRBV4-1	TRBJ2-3	CASSQVYAGGTDTQYF
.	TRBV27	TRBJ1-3	CASRNTGLTGNTIYF
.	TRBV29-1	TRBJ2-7	CSVEQGYEQYF
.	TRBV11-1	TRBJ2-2	CASSAYRQTNTGELFF
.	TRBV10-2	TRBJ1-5	CASSTAFGQPQHF
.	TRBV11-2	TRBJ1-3	CASSPPWYRGNTIYF
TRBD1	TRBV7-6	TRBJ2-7	CASSAGTGGYEQYF
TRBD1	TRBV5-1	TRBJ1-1	CASKRQGGNTEAFF
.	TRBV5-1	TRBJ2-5	CASSSVSLGETQYF
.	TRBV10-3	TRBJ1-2	CAISESGGLGYTF
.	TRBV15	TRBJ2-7	CATSRRQENYEQYF
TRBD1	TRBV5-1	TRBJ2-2	CASSEGTGVGAGELFF
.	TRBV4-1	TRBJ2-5	CASSQDDRSEETQYF
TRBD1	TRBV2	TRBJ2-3	CASSEQGATDTQYF
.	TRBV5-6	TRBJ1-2	CASRRLGGNYGYTF
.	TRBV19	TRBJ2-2	CATSRVGELFF
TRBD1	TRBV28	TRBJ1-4	CASSFLTGGLGNEKLFF
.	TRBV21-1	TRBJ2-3	CASTQGLAGGPDTDTQYF
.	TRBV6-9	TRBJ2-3	CASSYSGLEAGDTQYF
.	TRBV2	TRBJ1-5	CASSEPAGNQPQHF